These 8 T cell receptor beta chains share one sample of origin, sequenced in a study of blood T cells in healthy people across ages (dated by TCRdb to between 2014 and 2017). The library was produced with 5' RACE. Sequencing relied on an Illumina HiSeq 2500. A second roughly 6 to 12 cycle PCR used a sample-barcoded 5' primer and a J-beta primer mix. TCRdb took the public reads, trimmed them with fastp at Q25, ran MiXCR for clone calling and kept in-frame beta chains. Each CDR3 protein gets just one entry, which takes the most common genes and DNA from the rows behind it. This sample comprises nearly 800,000 distinct CDR3 sequences, 45% to 70% of them detected only once. The ten largest account for around a quarter of the sample. Sequences were obtained from blood. These receptors originate from a man aged 35 to 55 in good health.

V usage is TRBV9 and J usage is TRBJ2-2; perhaps D is TRBD1 or TRBD2 (5 bases each). The CDR3 is made up of 14 amino acids. Between the trimmed V and J ends, which lost 4 bases and 4 bases, there was a span of 11 bases. CDR1 SGDLS and CDR2 YYNGEE come from the germline V gene. The CDR3 DNA is TGTGCCAGCAGCCGGGACCGCAGCACCGGGGAGCTGTTTTTT. Encoded protein: CASSRDRSTGELFF.

The chain links TRBV3-1 to TRBJ2-1; 9 positions match TRBD2. From germline, CDR1 is LGHDT and CDR2 YNNKEL (reference sequence). The CDR3 contains 16 residues. The junction had 4 bases not matched to a gene; V was cut back by 1 base and J by 3 bases. CDR3 coding DNA: TGTGCCAGCAGCCAAGGGCTAGCGGGGAACTACAATGAGCAGTTCTTC. Residues: CASSQGLAGNYNEQFF.

This clonotype occurred a few times. The rearrangement joins TRBV7-3 to TRBJ2-1; D gene unclear. Trimming took off 1 base at V and 12 bases at J, with 19 bases between the two ends. The CDR3 runs 15 residues. CDR1 SGHTA and CDR2 FQGTGA come from the germline V gene. The CDR3 is CASSLNPTQTMRQFF. The CDR3 DNA is TGTGCCAGCAGCTTAAATCCGACACAGACAATGAGGCAGTTCTTC.

This chain connects TRBV9 to TRBJ2-2, with a weak D call TRBD2 (5 bases). The CDR3 spans 16 residues. Germline CDR1 SGDLS, CDR2 YYNGEE. Trimming left V 1 base short and J 5 bases short, with 15 bases between. In DNA, the CDR3 is TGTGCCAGCAGCGTAAGGGCGGCAGAGGGTACCGGGGAGCTGTTTTTT. It is translated as CASSVRAAEGTGELFF.

This clonotype was counted many times. This chain links TRBV7-2 with TRBJ2-7; D gene unclear. Germline loops: CDR1 SGHTA, CDR2 FQGNSA. This CDR3 has 14 amino acids. V was trimmed by 5 bases and J by 6 bases, leaving 17 bases between them. CDR3 loop: CASSLQPSRVEQYF. CDR3 DNA: TGTGCCAGCAGCCTACAACCGAGTAGAGTCGAGCAGTACTTC. The variable domain in full, with the rest retrieved from reference TRBV7-2 and TRBJ2-7, is GAGVSQSPSNKVTEKGKDVELRCDPISGHTALYWYRQSLGQGLEFLIYFQGNSAPDKSGLPSDRFSAERTGGSVSTLTIQRTQQEDSAVYLCASSLQPSRVEQYFGPGTRLTVT.

This clonotype came up a few times. The chain links TRBV11-3 to TRBJ2-3; a possible D gene is TRBD2 (5 bases). Trimming pared 1 base from V and 1 base from J, leaving 9 bases between. The length of the CDR3 is 15 residues. Germline V lookup: CDR1 SGHNT, CDR2 YENEEA. The CDR3 nucleotides are TGTGCCAGCAGCTTAGGGGAGCTAGGCACAGATACGCAGTATTTT. Translating it yields CASSLGELGTDTQYF.

This clonotype was counted between two and nine times. This sequence joins TRBV27 and TRBJ2-2; TRBD1 or TRBD2 may be the D gene (6 bases each). Looked up from germline, CDR1 is MNHEY and CDR2 is SMNVEV (reference sequence). CDR3 length equals 16 residues. V was pared by 2 bases and J by 0 bases, with 10 bases between. CDR3 region: CASSLGGLTNTGELFF. CDR3 in DNA: TGTGCCAGCAGTTTAGGGGGGCTAACGAACACCGGGGAGCTGTTTTTT.

This sequence joins TRBV5-1 and TRBJ1-4, with 12 bases aligning to TRBD1. The length of the CDR3 is 16 residues. Germline V gene lookup returns CDR1 SGHRS and CDR2 YFSETQ. The J segment lost 4 bases and the V segment lost 4 bases, leaving 5 bases of the junction unmatched. The chain's CDR3 is CASSPGTGGFNEKLFF. For the CDR3, the DNA is TGCGCCAGCAGCCCCGGGACAGGGGGCTTTAATGAAAAACTGTTTTTT. Filled out from reference TRBV5-1 and TRBJ1-4, the complete variable domain reads KAGVTQTPRYLIKTRGQQVTLSCSPISGHRSVSWYQQTPGQGLQFLFEYFSETQRNKGNFPGRFSGRQFSNSRSEMNVSTLELGDSALYLCASSPGTGGFNEKLFFGSGTQLSVL.